One sample yielded the 25 T cell receptor beta chains listed below, sequenced in a study of breast tumors, draining lymph nodes, adjacent tissues. Breast cancer patients provided tissue from their axillary draining lymph nodes. MiXCR, applied by TCRdb to the multiplex PCR reads, yields one record per CDR3 protein. The data contain about 230,000 distinct CDR3 sequences, about 32% of them seen just once; the ten biggest clones take up 1.3% to 1.5%. The specimen was axillary lymph node tissue. These receptors were obtained from a female donor with breast cancer. Some clones in this sample may be carry-over from other donors' samples.

There are many counts of this clonotype. This rearrangement joins TRBV5-5 to TRBJ2-2; D gene ambiguous. With 5 bases removed from V and 5 bases from J, the gap between germline ends came to 10 bases. CDR1 SGHKS and CDR2 YYEKEE come from the germline V gene (reference sequence). This CDR3 spans 13 amino acids. The CDR3 coding sequence is TGTGCCAGCAGGGGTGGCGTTACCGGGGAGCTGTTTTTT. Translated: CASRGGVTGELFF.

This rearrangement joins TRBV20-1 to TRBJ2-3; D ambiguous. The CDR3 spans 8 residues. V gave up 8 bases and J gave up 3 bases, with 0 bases separating them. The germline gives CDR1 DFQATT, CDR2 SNEGSKA (reference sequence). The CDR3 DNA follows: TGCAGTACAGATACGCAGTATTTT. This gives the protein CSTDTQYF.

This clonotype was recorded at least ten times. This may stem from a read error, because a much larger clone lies one nucleotide away. This sequence joins TRBV20-1 and TRBJ2-5, with 7 bases lining up with TRBD2. This CDR3 is 14 amino acids long. The V segment lost 5 bases and the J segment 7 bases; nucleotides outside the gene matches: 13. Looked up from germline, CDR1 is DFQATT and CDR2 is SNEGSKA (reference sequence). CDR3 sequence: CSAPALADRATQYF. CDR3 bases: TGCAGTGCTCCCGCCCTAGCGGATAGGGCGACCCAGTACTTC.

With regard to this clonotype: At one end the junction does not follow the germline gene, possibly because of a read error. V gene TRBV20-1 combines with J gene TRBJ2-1; 13 bases line up with TRBD2. Germline V gene lookup returns CDR1 DFQATT and CDR2 SNEGSKA (reference sequence). The CDR3 runs 17 residues. The chain's CDR3 is CSAGTGTSGTGRNEQLF. The CDR3 DNA reads as TGCAGTGCTGGGACCGGGACTAGCGGGACTGGTCGCAATGAGCAGCTCTTC.

The chain carries TRBV20-1 and TRBJ2-5; 9 nucleotides align to TRBD2. CDR1 DFQATT and CDR2 SNEGSKA come from the germline V gene (reference sequence). The CDR3 loop spans 13 amino acids. The J segment lost 5 bases and the V segment lost 6 bases, leaving 7 bases of the junction unmatched. The CDR3 DNA reads TGCAGTGCGATAGCGGGAGTGCGGGAGACCCAGTACTTC. Its protein product is CSAIAGVRETQYF.

Ten or more counts support this clonotype. The V and J genes are TRBV19 and TRBJ2-1; 7 nucleotides align to TRBD2. Unmatched junction bases numbered 6, after V lost 3 bases and J lost 4 bases. Germline V gives CDR1 LNHDA, CDR2 SQIVND (reference sequence). CDR3 length: 15 residues. The CDR3 sequence is CASSMAAAGYNEQFF. CDR3 nucleotides: TGTGCCAGTAGTATGGCGGCAGCGGGGTACAATGAGCAGTTCTTC.

This clonotype was counted a single time. The chain uses TRBV19 and TRBJ1-1; the D gene is possibly TRBD1 (6 bases). The CDR3 is 19 residues long. Trimming took 5 bases from V and 8 from J, leaving 33 bases between them. Germline CDR1 is LNHDA and CDR2 is SQIVND (reference sequence). CDR3 nucleotide sequence: TGTGCCAGTAGTGCCTCGGGACTAGCGGGACACCATACACTGATAGAAGCTTTCTTT. It translates to CASSASGLAGHHTLIEAFF.

This clonotype turned up a few times. A read error is possible here, since a much larger clone lies one base away. V usage is TRBV6-5 and J usage is TRBJ2-3; D not certain. The V gene lost 6 bases and the J gene lost 2 bases, with 12 bases spanning the gap. The CDR3 covers 14 residues. Germline CDR1 reads MNHEY; CDR2 reads SVGAGI. In DNA form, the CDR3 reads TGTGCCAGCAGGCCTAGTTTATCCACAGATACGCAGTATTTT. It encodes CASRPSLSTDTQYF.

The chain combines TRBV2 with TRBJ1-2, with 7 bases aligning to TRBD1. Germline trimming cut 4 bases from V and 2 bases from J; bases unmatched to any gene: 4. CDR1 and CDR2 (germline): SNHLY, FYNNEI. The CDR3 is made up of 14 amino acids. The CDR3 here is CASSADRVNYGYTF. DNA of the CDR3: TGTGCCAGCAGTGCAGACAGGGTAAACTATGGCTACACCTTC.

In its sample, this clonotype was seen many times. The rearrangement links TRBV29-1 to TRBJ2-7, with a possible D match to TRBD2 (5 bases). Trimming pared 3 bases from V and 3 bases from J, leaving 12 bases between. This CDR3 region has 13 residues. Germline CDR1 and CDR2: SQVTM and ANQGSEA. The chain's CDR3 is CSVDPGKNYEQYF. CDR3 DNA sequence: TGCAGCGTTGACCCGGGGAAGAACTACGAGCAGTACTTC.

A word on this clonotype: The junction departs from germline at one end; a sequencing error may be responsible. The V and J genes are TRBV7-9 and TRBJ2-5; 13 nucleotides align to TRBD2. The germline V gene encodes CDR1 SEHNR and CDR2 FQNEAQ (reference sequence). The CDR3 is 17 amino acids. The CDR3 reads CASGLGLAGAPQEPQYF. For the CDR3, the DNA is TGTGCCAGCGGCTTAGGACTAGCGGGAGCCCCGCAAGAGCCCCAGTACTTC.

This sequence joins TRBV7-9 and TRBJ1-2, with 8 bases matching TRBD1. The V segment lost 3 bases and the J segment 6 bases; nucleotides outside the gene matches: 9. The length of the CDR3 is 15 residues. CDR1 is SEHNR, CDR2 FQNEAQ, per germline (reference sequence). CDR3 protein: CASSFVTGGLHGYTF. Here the CDR3 DNA reads TGTGCCAGCAGCTTTGTTACAGGGGGATTACATGGCTACACCTTC.

The chain couples TRBV29-1 to TRBJ1-1; tentative D call: TRBD1 (5 bases). The CDR3 is 13 residues long. Germline values: CDR1 SQVTM, CDR2 ANQGSEA. The V gene lost 4 bases and the J gene lost 2 bases, with 11 bases spanning the gap. For the CDR3, the DNA is TGCAGCGTTGGGGGCAGTCGAAACACTGAAGCTTTCTTT. This codes for CSVGGSRNTEAFF. The full variable domain, rest sourced from reference TRBV29-1 and TRBJ1-1, is SAVISQKPSRDICQRGTSLTIQCQVDSQVTMMFWYRQQPGQSLTLIATANQGSEATYESGFVIDKFPISRPNLTFSTLTVSNMSPEDSSIYLCSVGGSRNTEAFFGQGTRLTVV.

J is TRBJ2-1 and V is TRBV7-3, with 8 nucleotides matching TRBD2. The CDR3 sequence is 13 residues long. Trimming at V came to 5 bases and at J to 8 bases, leaving 5 bases not matched to a gene. Per germline, CDR1 SGHTA and CDR2 FQGTGA. For the CDR3, the DNA is TGTGCCAGCAGCCTACGGACTAGCTATGAGCAGTTCTTC. Amino acid sequence: CASSLRTSYEQFF.

Regarding this clonotype: A much larger clone lies one base from this, so it may be a read error. The chain uses TRBV5-4 and TRBJ2-2; TRBD2 might be the D (6 bases). Germline CDR1 reads SGHNT; CDR2 reads YYREEE (reference sequence). This CDR3 has 14 residues. The V end was cut by 4 bases, the J end by 7 bases, with 14 bases between. The CDR3 protein is CASSPRTTVGELFF. The CDR3 DNA is TGTGCCAGCAGCCCGCGGACTACCGTCGGGGAGCTGTTTTTT.

Many counts were recorded for this clonotype. Without the conserved terminal phenylalanine or tryptophan, this CDR3 likely stems from a read error. The rearrangement uses TRBV20-1 and TRBJ2-7; a possible D gene is TRBD1 (5 bases). Trimming took 1 base from V and 3 from J, leaving 13 bases between them. The germline gives CDR1 DFQATT, CDR2 SNEGSKA (reference sequence). The CDR3 spans 14 residues. CDR3: CSARVSTGHYEQYL. CDR3 nucleotide sequence: TGCAGTGCTAGAGTTTCTACAGGTCACTACGAGCAGTACCTC.

The chain uses TRBV10-3 and TRBJ2-1; weak D call: TRBD2 (5 bases). Germline CDR1 ENHRY, CDR2 SYGVKD. The ends were cut back, 5 bases at V and 9 bases at J, with 20 bases in the middle. This CDR3 contains 15 residues. For the CDR3, the DNA is TGTGCCATCAGTCGACAAGAGCAGGACTCGATTGAGCAGTTCTTC. It specifies CAISRQEQDSIEQFF.

On this clonotype: Because the CDR3's place on the DNA is in doubt, the DNA is left out and the CDR3 is given as listed by TCRdb. CDR3 amino acids: CASSDRQGGSSPLHFGAQETQYF. This rearrangement joins TRBV4-1 to TRBJ2-5; the table names TRBD1, a call not compared with the DNA. The CDR3 spans 23 residues, counting both ends. Germline V lookup: CDR1 MGHRA, CDR2 YSYEKL.

The J gene is TRBJ2-1, the V gene TRBV15; 8 bases match TRBD2. With 5 bases clipped from V and 0 bases from J, the junction kept 9 bases outside the gene matches. The V gene's germline CDR1 is LNHNV and CDR2 YYDKDF (reference sequence). This CDR3 contains 17 residues. The CDR3 loop reads CATSAETGTSSYNEQFF. CDR3 bases: TGTGCCACCAGCGCGGAGACCGGGACTAGCTCCTACAATGAGCAGTTCTTC.

The rearrangement uses TRBV20-1 and TRBJ2-7; tentatively, D is TRBD2 (5 bases). CDR3 length: 11 amino acids. Trimming stripped 6 bases from V and 3 bases from J, with 9 bases between. Germline CDR1 is DFQATT and CDR2 is SNEGSKA (reference sequence). The DNA of the CDR3 is TGCAGTGCCGGGAAGGACTACGAGCAGTACTTC. Amino acids: CSAGKDYEQYF.

This chain links TRBV7-8 with TRBJ1-2; a weak D match, TRBD1 (5 bases). The ends were cut back, 5 bases at V and 6 bases at J, with 25 bases in the middle. The CDR3 runs to 17 residues. From germline, CDR1 is SGHVS and CDR2 FQNEAQ. This chain's CDR3 is CASSPLPGTGPYNGYTF. CDR3 nucleotide sequence: TGTGCCAGCAGCCCGCTGCCTGGGACGGGACCATACAATGGCTACACCTTC.

The gene calls are TRBV5-1 and TRBJ2-3, with D perhaps TRBD1 (6 bases). This CDR3 is 14 amino acids long. Germline values: CDR1 SGHRS, CDR2 YFSETQ. V lost 5 bases and J 2 bases, leaving 12 bases between the germline ends. This CDR3 reads CASSPRTVTDTQYF. As DNA, the CDR3 is TGCGCCAGCAGTCCTAGGACAGTCACAGATACGCAGTATTTT.

CDR3 loop: CASSSPTGLAGHNTGELFF. The CDR3, as DNA: TGTGCCAGCAGCTCACCTACGGGACTAGCGGGACATAACACCGGGGAGCTGTTTTTT. V and J are TRBV5-4 and TRBJ2-2; the match to TRBD2 covers 13 bases. The trim removed 3 bases at V and 2 bases at J, leaving 10 bases unmatched. CDR3 size: 19 residues. Germline V lookup: CDR1 SGHNT, CDR2 YYREEE (reference sequence).

This clonotype is a singleton in its sample. The V and J genes are TRBV2 and TRBJ1-2; D unclear. Germline CDR1 SNHLY, CDR2 FYNNEI. Trimming removed 6 bases from V and 6 bases from J, with 14 bases in between. The CDR3 is made up of 13 amino acids. CDR3 in DNA: TGTGCCAGCAGCTTAGAGGCCTCGAATGGCTACACCTTC. Residues: CASSLEASNGYTF.

As concerns this clonotype: This could be a read error, since a much larger clone is one nucleotide away. The chain employs TRBV6-1 and TRBJ2-2, with unresolved D. This CDR3 spans 15 amino acids. The germline CDR1 and CDR2 sequences are MNHNS and SASEGT. The V end was cut by 4 bases, the J end by 6 bases, with 15 bases between. In DNA form, the CDR3 reads TGTGCCAGCAGTGTCGCATCTAAGGGTGCCGGGGAGCTGTTTTTT. Residues: CASSVASKGAGELFF.